A selection of T cell receptor beta chains follows, all from one sample in a study of PD-L1 blockade in urothelial cancer. The method was immunoSEQ multiplex PCR; TCRdb's version includes in-frame clones alone and lacks a portion of them. Altogether roughly 90,000 clones are present, more than 80% being singletons, with the ten largest covering over 0.95%. The sample was PBMCs, taken around atezolizumab (anti-PD-L1) treatment. These receptors originate from an elderly woman with urothelial cancer. Both conserved end residues are part of each CDR3. The D gene is left open where the match is weak. Only some rows state a clone size, as once, few, many or a class for expanded clones.

abundance: NA; d_gene: TRBD1; len: 15; j_gene: TRBJ2-7; v_gene: TRBV19; CDR3aa: CASSQSAGGSYEQYF; CDR3nt: TGTGCCAGTAGTCAGTCGGCAGGGGGCTCTTACGAGCAGTACTTC
abundance: few; d_gene: NA; len: 14; j_gene: TRBJ1-2; v_gene: TRBV18; CDR3aa: CASSRFGDSRGYTF; CDR3nt: TGTGCCAGCTCACGCTTCGGGGACTCGCGCGGCTACACCTTC
abundance: NA; d_gene: NA; len: 14; j_gene: TRBJ2-1; v_gene: TRBV27; CDR3aa: CASRTDYGSLKQFF; CDR3nt: TGTGCCAGCAGGACTGACTACGGATCTTTAAAGCAGTTCTTC
abundance: NA; d_gene: TRBD2; len: 15; j_gene: TRBJ2-5; v_gene: TRBV6-5; CDR3aa: CASSYSPGGEETQYF; CDR3nt: TGTGCCAGCAGTTACTCACCGGGAGGAGAAGAGACCCAGTACTTC
abundance: once; d_gene: TRBD2; len: 15; j_gene: TRBJ2-1; v_gene: TRBV30; CDR3aa: CAWSTGLAGRYEQFF; CDR3nt: TGTGCCTGGAGTACTGGGCTAGCGGGGAGGTATGAGCAGTTCTTC
abundance: NA; d_gene: NA; len: 14; j_gene: TRBJ2-7; v_gene: TRBV25-1; CDR3aa: CASSEAGRLYEQYF; CDR3nt: TGTGCCAGCAGTGAAGCGGGGCGGCTCTACGAGCAGTACTTC
abundance: NA; d_gene: TRBD1; len: 13; j_gene: TRBJ1-1; v_gene: TRBV29-1; CDR3aa: CSAEGGMRTEAFF; CDR3nt: TGCAGCGCCGAAGGGGGCATGAGGACTGAAGCTTTCTTT
abundance: NA; d_gene: TRBD2; len: 18; j_gene: TRBJ2-1; v_gene: TRBV5-1; CDR3aa: CASSLMGLAGVSYNEQFF; CDR3nt: TGCGCCAGCAGCTTGATGGGACTAGCGGGAGTCTCCTACAATGAGCAGTTCTTC
abundance: NA; d_gene: NA; len: 13; j_gene: TRBJ1-5; v_gene: TRBV19; CDR3aa: CASSQGSNQPQHF; CDR3nt: TGTGCCAGTAGTCAGGGAAGCAATCAGCCCCAGCATTTT
abundance: once; d_gene: TRBD1; len: 16; j_gene: TRBJ1-2; v_gene: TRBV7-8; CDR3aa: CASSLVPSRGNYGYTF; CDR3nt: TGTGCCAGCAGCTTAGTCCCTTCCAGGGGGAACTATGGCTACACCTTC
abundance: NA; d_gene: NA; len: 15; j_gene: TRBJ1-5; v_gene: TRBV15; CDR3aa: CATSRDSRGGQPQHF; CDR3nt: TGTGCCACCAGCAGAGATTCCAGGGGAGGGCAGCCCCAGCATTTT
abundance: NA; d_gene: NA; len: 16; j_gene: TRBJ2-7; v_gene: TRBV21-1; CDR3aa: CASSKREGLAADEQYF; CDR3nt: TGTGCCAGCAGCAAACGAGAAGGACTAGCCGCCGACGAGCAGTACTTC
abundance: NA; d_gene: NA; len: 14; j_gene: TRBJ1-2; v_gene: TRBV6-5; CDR3aa: CASSYGPGDYGYTF; CDR3nt: TGTGCCAGCAGTTATGGGCCCGGGGACTATGGCTACACCTTC
abundance: NA; d_gene: TRBD1; len: 16; j_gene: TRBJ2-3; v_gene: TRBV7-6; CDR3aa: CASSLTGQGTSDTQYF; CDR3nt: TGTGCCAGCAGTCTTACGGGACAGGGTACTTCAGATACGCAGTATTTT
abundance: NA; d_gene: TRBD2; len: 14; j_gene: TRBJ2-2; v_gene: TRBV9; CDR3aa: CASRGLGVTGELFF; CDR3nt: TGTGCCAGCAGAGGACTAGGCGTCACCGGGGAGCTGTTTTTT
abundance: NA; d_gene: TRBD1; len: 16; j_gene: TRBJ2-1; v_gene: TRBV5-4; CDR3aa: CASSPTGPSSYNEQFF; CDR3nt: TGTGCCAGCAGCCCGACAGGGCCTAGCTCCTACAATGAGCAGTTCTTC
abundance: NA; d_gene: TRBD1; len: 16; j_gene: TRBJ2-1; v_gene: TRBV9; CDR3aa: CASSVLGQGLYNEQFF; CDR3nt: TGTGCCAGCAGCGTACTGGGACAGGGGCTATACAATGAGCAGTTCTTC
abundance: NA; d_gene: NA; len: 14; j_gene: TRBJ2-7; v_gene: TRBV15; CDR3aa: CATSRDQGPFEQYF; CDR3nt: TGTGCCACCAGCAGAGATCAGGGGCCATTCGAGCAGTACTTC
abundance: NA; d_gene: TRBD1; len: 15; j_gene: TRBJ2-5; v_gene: TRBV19; CDR3aa: CASSMERGRQETQYF; CDR3nt: TGTGCCAGTAGTATGGAGAGGGGGCGGCAAGAGACCCAGTACTTC
abundance: NA; d_gene: TRBD2; len: 14; j_gene: TRBJ2-7; v_gene: TRBV7-9; CDR3aa: CASSLVASGSEQYF; CDR3nt: TGTGCCAGCAGCTTAGTGGCTAGCGGGAGCGAGCAGTACTTC
abundance: NA; d_gene: NA; len: 15; j_gene: TRBJ2-7; v_gene: TRBV5-1; CDR3aa: CASSLDPGITDEQYF; CDR3nt: TGCGCCAGCAGCTTAGATCCGGGAATAACGGACGAGCAGTACTTC
abundance: NA; d_gene: TRBD2; len: 15; j_gene: TRBJ2-1; v_gene: TRBV7-9; CDR3aa: CASSLEGLAVNEQFF; CDR3nt: TGTGCCAGCAGCTTAGAGGGACTAGCGGTCAATGAGCAGTTCTTC
abundance: once; d_gene: TRBD2; len: 16; j_gene: TRBJ2-1; v_gene: TRBV5-1; CDR3aa: CASSRDGTSGNNEQFF; CDR3nt: TGCGCCAGCAGCCGAGACGGGACTAGCGGGAACAATGAGCAGTTCTTC
abundance: NA; d_gene: NA; len: 14; j_gene: TRBJ2-7; v_gene: TRBV5-1; CDR3aa: CASRLRLGTYEQYF; CDR3nt: TGCGCCAGCAGACTGAGACTAGGTACCTACGAGCAGTACTTC
abundance: NA; d_gene: TRBD1; len: 16; j_gene: TRBJ2-4; v_gene: TRBV4-1; CDR3aa: CASSQDIGTGKNIQYF; CDR3nt: TGCGCCAGCAGCCAAGATATTGGGACAGGGAAAAACATTCAGTACTTC
abundance: NA; d_gene: TRBD1; len: 14; j_gene: TRBJ2-3; v_gene: TRBV19; CDR3aa: CASSETGGKDTQYF; CDR3nt: TGTGCCAGTAGTGAGACAGGGGGCAAAGATACGCAGTATTTT
abundance: NA; d_gene: NA; len: 14; j_gene: TRBJ2-3; v_gene: TRBV7-8; CDR3aa: CASAQGTRGDTQYF; CDR3nt: TGTGCCAGCGCGCAGGGTACCAGGGGAGATACGCAGTATTTT
abundance: few; d_gene: NA; len: 12; j_gene: TRBJ2-2; v_gene: TRBV4-2; CDR3aa: CASSQATGELFF; CDR3nt: TGTGCCAGCAGCCAAGCGACCGGGGAGCTGTTTTTT
abundance: NA; d_gene: NA; len: 14; j_gene: TRBJ1-3; v_gene: TRBV25-1; CDR3aa: CASRDSLSGNTIYF; CDR3nt: TGTGCCAGCAGGGACTCTCTCTCTGGAAACACCATATATTTT
abundance: NA; d_gene: TRBD2; len: 16; j_gene: TRBJ2-4; v_gene: TRBV7-9; CDR3aa: CASSLWTSGSKNIQYF; CDR3nt: TGTGCCAGCAGCTTGTGGACTAGCGGGTCCAAAAACATTCAGTACTTC
abundance: few; d_gene: TRBD1; len: 14; j_gene: TRBJ2-2; v_gene: TRBV5-1; CDR3aa: CASSLADRRGELFF; CDR3nt: TGCGCCAGCAGCTTGGCGGACAGGCGGGGGGAGCTGTTTTTT
abundance: NA; d_gene: TRBD1; len: 15; j_gene: TRBJ2-1; v_gene: TRBV6-5; CDR3aa: CASSLTGGRSNEQFF; CDR3nt: TGTGCCAGCAGTCTGACAGGGGGACGCTCCAATGAGCAGTTCTTC
abundance: NA; d_gene: NA; len: 13; j_gene: TRBJ1-1; v_gene: TRBV7-9; CDR3aa: CASSLMADTEAFF; CDR3nt: TGTGCCAGCAGCTTAATGGCAGACACTGAAGCTTTCTTT
abundance: few; d_gene: NA; len: 13; j_gene: TRBJ1-3; v_gene: TRBV5-1; CDR3aa: CASSLDRADTIYF; CDR3nt: TGCGCCAGCAGCTTGGACAGGGCGGACACCATATATTTT
abundance: NA; d_gene: TRBD1; len: 16; j_gene: TRBJ2-5; v_gene: TRBV19; CDR3aa: CASSLIRTGGAGTQYF; CDR3nt: TGTGCCAGTAGTCTTATCCGGACAGGGGGCGCCGGGACCCAGTACTTC
abundance: NA; d_gene: NA; len: 14; j_gene: TRBJ2-2; v_gene: TRBV18; CDR3aa: CASSPRELTGELFF; CDR3nt: TGTGCCAGCTCACCCCGGGAACTCACCGGGGAGCTGTTTTTT
abundance: NA; d_gene: TRBD1; len: 16; j_gene: TRBJ2-3; v_gene: TRBV5-1; CDR3aa: CASSLVRTGGTDTQYF; CDR3nt: TGCGCCAGCAGCTTGGTTAGGACAGGGGGCACAGATACGCAGTATTTT
abundance: NA; d_gene: NA; len: 16; j_gene: TRBJ2-1; v_gene: TRBV13; CDR3aa: CASSLGRVGRSNEQFF; CDR3nt: TGTGCCAGCAGCTTAGGCCGCGTTGGGCGAAGCAATGAGCAGTTCTTC
abundance: NA; d_gene: NA; len: 16; j_gene: TRBJ1-5; v_gene: TRBV5-6; CDR3aa: CASSLWSSGDNQPQHF; CDR3nt: TGTGCCAGCAGCTTGTGGTCCAGCGGAGACAATCAGCCCCAGCATTTT
abundance: NA; d_gene: TRBD1; len: 17; j_gene: TRBJ1-1; v_gene: TRBV10-3; CDR3aa: CAISEGTGAGVATEAFF; CDR3nt: TGTGCCATCAGTGAAGGGACAGGGGCAGGGGTTGCCACTGAAGCTTTCTTT
abundance: NA; d_gene: NA; len: 20; j_gene: TRBJ2-7; v_gene: TRBV7-7; CDR3aa: CASSFIGIRTGISRAYEQYF; CDR3nt: TGTGCCAGCAGCTTTATAGGAATAAGGACGGGAATCTCTCGAGCCTACGAGCAGTACTTC
abundance: NA; d_gene: NA; len: 17; j_gene: TRBJ1-3; v_gene: TRBV7-6; CDR3aa: CASSLVVGGLSGNTIYF; CDR3nt: TGTGCCAGCAGCTTAGTGGTCGGGGGACTCTCTGGAAACACCATATATTTT
abundance: NA; d_gene: NA; len: 14; j_gene: TRBJ2-7; v_gene: TRBV7-8; CDR3aa: CASSLSHSNYEQYF; CDR3nt: TGTGCCAGCAGCTTAAGCCACTCCAACTACGAGCAGTACTTC
abundance: NA; d_gene: NA; len: 13; j_gene: TRBJ1-1; v_gene: TRBV10-3; CDR3aa: CAISEREYTEAFF; CDR3nt: TGTGCCATCAGTGAGAGAGAGTACACTGAAGCTTTCTTT
abundance: NA; d_gene: TRBD2; len: 16; j_gene: TRBJ2-3; v_gene: TRBV14; CDR3aa: CASSLRSGLGTDTQYF; CDR3nt: TGTGCCAGCAGCCTCAGGTCGGGACTAGGCACAGATACGCAGTATTTT
abundance: NA; d_gene: TRBD1; len: 13; j_gene: TRBJ1-1; v_gene: TRBV10-2; CDR3aa: CASSPQGGTEAFF; CDR3nt: TGCGCCAGCAGTCCACAGGGGGGTACTGAAGCTTTCTTT
abundance: NA; d_gene: NA; len: 13; j_gene: TRBJ1-4; v_gene: TRBV27; CDR3aa: CASSVVGNEKLFF; CDR3nt: TGTGCCAGCAGTGTGGTGGGCAATGAAAAACTGTTTTTT
abundance: NA; d_gene: TRBD1; len: 14; j_gene: TRBJ2-7; v_gene: TRBV10-3; CDR3aa: CAISAPGQGKEQYF; CDR3nt: TGTGCCATCAGTGCACCAGGACAGGGGAAGGAGCAGTACTTC
abundance: NA; d_gene: TRBD2; len: 14; j_gene: TRBJ2-1; v_gene: TRBV10-3; CDR3aa: CAISEGAAGWVQFF; CDR3nt: TGTGCCATCAGTGAAGGGGCAGCGGGATGGGTGCAGTTCTTC
abundance: NA; d_gene: TRBD2; len: 14; j_gene: TRBJ2-7; v_gene: TRBV6-4; CDR3aa: CASSAKAGAYEQYF; CDR3nt: TGTGCCAGCAGTGCGAAAGCGGGGGCCTACGAGCAGTACTTC
abundance: NA; d_gene: NA; len: 15; j_gene: TRBJ2-7; v_gene: TRBV7-8; CDR3aa: CASSFAELITGEQYF; CDR3nt: TGTGCCAGCAGCTTCGCGGAACTCATCACGGGCGAGCAGTACTTC
abundance: NA; d_gene: TRBD2; len: 14; j_gene: TRBJ2-5; v_gene: TRBV2; CDR3aa: CASSRTSGWETQYF; CDR3nt: TGTGCCAGCAGTAGGACTAGCGGGTGGGAGACCCAGTACTTC
abundance: NA; d_gene: TRBD1; len: 12; j_gene: TRBJ1-1; v_gene: TRBV6-1; CDR3aa: CGTGGIRAEAFF; CDR3nt: TGTGGGACAGGGGGCATTAGAGCTGAAGCTTTCTTT